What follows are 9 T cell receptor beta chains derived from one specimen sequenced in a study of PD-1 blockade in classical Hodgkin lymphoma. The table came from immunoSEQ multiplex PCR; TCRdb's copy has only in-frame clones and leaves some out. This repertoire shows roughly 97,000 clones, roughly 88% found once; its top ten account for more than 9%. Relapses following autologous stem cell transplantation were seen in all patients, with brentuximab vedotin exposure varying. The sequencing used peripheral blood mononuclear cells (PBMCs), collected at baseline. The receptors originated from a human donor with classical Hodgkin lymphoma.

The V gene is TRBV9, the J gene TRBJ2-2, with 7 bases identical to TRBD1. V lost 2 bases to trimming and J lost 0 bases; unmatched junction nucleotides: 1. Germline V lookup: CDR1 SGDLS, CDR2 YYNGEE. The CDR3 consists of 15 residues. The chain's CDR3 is CASSVGTANTGELFF. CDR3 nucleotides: TGTGCCAGCAGCGTCGGGACAGCGAACACCGGGGAGCTGTTTTTT.

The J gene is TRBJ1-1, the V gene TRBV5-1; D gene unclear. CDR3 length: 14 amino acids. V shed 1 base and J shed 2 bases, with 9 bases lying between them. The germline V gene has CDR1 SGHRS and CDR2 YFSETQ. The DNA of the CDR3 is TGCGCCAGCAGCTTGAGCAAAACTAACACTGAAGCTTTCTTT. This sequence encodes CASSLSKTNTEAFF. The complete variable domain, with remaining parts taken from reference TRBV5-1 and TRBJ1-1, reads KAGVTQTPRYLIKTRGQQVTLSCSPISGHRSVSWYQQTPGQGLQFLFEYFSETQRNKGNFPGRFSGRQFSNSRSEMNVSTLELGDSALYLCASSLSKTNTEAFFGQGTRLTVV.

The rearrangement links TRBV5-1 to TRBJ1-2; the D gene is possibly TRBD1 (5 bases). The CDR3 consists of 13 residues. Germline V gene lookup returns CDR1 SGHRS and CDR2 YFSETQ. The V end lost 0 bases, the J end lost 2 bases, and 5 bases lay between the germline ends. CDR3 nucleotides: TGCGCCAGCAGCTTGGGGGGGAACTATGGCTACACCTTC. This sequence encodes CASSLGGNYGYTF.

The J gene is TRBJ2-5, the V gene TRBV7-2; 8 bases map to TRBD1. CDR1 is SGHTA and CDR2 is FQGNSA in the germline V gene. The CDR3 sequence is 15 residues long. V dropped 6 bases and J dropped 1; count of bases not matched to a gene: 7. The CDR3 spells CASSSGQGPQETQYF. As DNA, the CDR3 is TGTGCCAGCAGTTCAGGACAGGGCCCCCAAGAGACCCAGTACTTC.

The CDR3 loop is CASSSLITYEQYF. CDR3 sequence (DNA): TGTGCCAGCAGCTCCTTGATAACCTACGAGCAGTACTTC. The gene calls are TRBV11-2 and TRBJ2-7; D unclear. Trimming removed 4 bases at V and 2 bases at J, with 9 bases between. The germline V gene encodes CDR1 SGHAT and CDR2 FQNNGV. This CDR3 has 13 residues.

The CDR3 nucleotides are TGTGCCAGCAGCTTAGGGGCTAGCGGGAAAGAGACCCAGTACTTC. Its translation is CASSLGASGKETQYF. This chain joins TRBV7-2 and TRBJ2-5; 9 bases are a match to TRBD2. This CDR3 spans 15 amino acids. Germline CDR1 reads SGHTA; CDR2 reads FQGNSA. V dropped 1 base and J dropped 3; count of bases not matched to a gene: 3.

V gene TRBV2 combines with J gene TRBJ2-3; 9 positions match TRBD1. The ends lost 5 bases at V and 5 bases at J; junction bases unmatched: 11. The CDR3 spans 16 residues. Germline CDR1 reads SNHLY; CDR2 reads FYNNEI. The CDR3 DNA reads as TGTGCCAGCAGTCCCTGGACAGGGGTTTCACAAGATACGCAGTATTTT. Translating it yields CASSPWTGVSQDTQYF. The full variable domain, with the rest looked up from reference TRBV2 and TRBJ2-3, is EPEVTQTPSHQVTQMGQEVILRCVPISNHLYFYWYRQILGQKVEFLVSFYNNEISEKSEIFDDQFSVERPDGSNFTLKIRSTKLEDSAMYFCASSPWTGVSQDTQYFGPGTRLTVL.

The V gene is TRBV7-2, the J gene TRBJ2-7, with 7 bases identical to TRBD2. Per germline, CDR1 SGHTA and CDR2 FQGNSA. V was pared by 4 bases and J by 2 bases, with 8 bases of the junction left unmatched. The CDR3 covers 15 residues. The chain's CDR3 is CASSSGGLQTYEQYF. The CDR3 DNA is TGTGCCAGCAGCTCGGGGGGACTGCAAACCTACGAGCAGTACTTC.

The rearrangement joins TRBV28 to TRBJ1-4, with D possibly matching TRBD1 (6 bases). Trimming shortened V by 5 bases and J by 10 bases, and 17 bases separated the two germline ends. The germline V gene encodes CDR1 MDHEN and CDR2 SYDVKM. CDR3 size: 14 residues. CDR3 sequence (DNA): TGTGCCAGCAGTCATACAGGGAGACGGGGAAAACTGTTTTTT. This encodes CASSHTGRRGKLFF.